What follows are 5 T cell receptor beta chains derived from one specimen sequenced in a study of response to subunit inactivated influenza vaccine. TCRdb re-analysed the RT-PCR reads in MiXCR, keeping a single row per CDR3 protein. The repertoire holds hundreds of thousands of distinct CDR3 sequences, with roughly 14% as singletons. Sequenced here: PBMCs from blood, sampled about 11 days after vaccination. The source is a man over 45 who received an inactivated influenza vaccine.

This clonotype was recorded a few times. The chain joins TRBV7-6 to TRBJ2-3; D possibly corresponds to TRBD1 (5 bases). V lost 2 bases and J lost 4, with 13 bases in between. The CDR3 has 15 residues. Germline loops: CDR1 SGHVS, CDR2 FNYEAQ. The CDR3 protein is CASSLLSRAPDTQYF. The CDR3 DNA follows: TGTGCCAGCAGCTTATTATCCAGGGCCCCAGATACGCAGTATTTT.

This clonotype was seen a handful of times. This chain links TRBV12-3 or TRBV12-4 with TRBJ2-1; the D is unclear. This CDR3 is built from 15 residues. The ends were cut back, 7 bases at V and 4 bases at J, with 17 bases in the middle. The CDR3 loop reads CASTDDTHRYNEQFF. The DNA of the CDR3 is TGTGCCAGCACCGACGACACCCACCGATACAATGAGCAGTTCTTC.

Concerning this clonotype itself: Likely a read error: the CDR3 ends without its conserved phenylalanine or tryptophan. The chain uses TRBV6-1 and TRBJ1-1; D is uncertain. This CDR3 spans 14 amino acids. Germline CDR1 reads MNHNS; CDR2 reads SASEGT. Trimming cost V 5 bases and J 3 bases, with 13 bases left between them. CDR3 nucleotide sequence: TGTGCCAGCAGTCCTCTTAAATGGGACACTGAAGCTTTCATT. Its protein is CASSPLKWDTEAFI.

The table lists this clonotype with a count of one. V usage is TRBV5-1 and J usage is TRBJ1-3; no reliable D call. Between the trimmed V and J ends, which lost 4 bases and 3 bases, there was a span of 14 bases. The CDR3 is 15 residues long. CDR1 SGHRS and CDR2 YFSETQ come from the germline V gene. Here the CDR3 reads CASSLDAQLGNTIYF. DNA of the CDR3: TGCGCCAGCAGCCTGGACGCTCAACTTGGAAACACCATATATTTT.

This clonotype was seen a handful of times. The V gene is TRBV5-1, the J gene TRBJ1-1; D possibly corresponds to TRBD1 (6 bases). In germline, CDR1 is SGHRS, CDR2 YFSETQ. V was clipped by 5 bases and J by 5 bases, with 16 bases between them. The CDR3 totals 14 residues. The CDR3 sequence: CASRPGASSTEAFF. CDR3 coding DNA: TGCGCCAGCAGGCCGGGGGCCAGTTCGACTGAAGCTTTCTTT. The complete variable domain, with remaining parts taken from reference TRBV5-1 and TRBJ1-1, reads KAGVTQTPRYLIKTRGQQVTLSCSPISGHRSVSWYQQTPGQGLQFLFEYFSETQRNKGNFPGRFSGRQFSNSRSEMNVSTLELGDSALYLCASRPGASSTEAFFGQGTRLTVV.